This record covers a single T cell receptor beta chain. Its specificity is not known. Clones were sequenced by immunoSEQ multiplex PCR, and TCRdb holds only the in-frame ones, with some missing. The sample comprises about 180,000 clones, about 87% of which are singletons, and approximately 1.5% rests with the top ten. This entry belongs to a study of cytomegalovirus exposure and HLA in healthy donors. For the study at large: The roughly 120 validation repertoires used the same platform as the 550 to 850 first-cohort repertoires (as reported by a later analysis).

Study results and caveats: TCR beta chains numbering some 160 were designated cytomegalovirus-associated. The study found most TCR sequences rare, yet found some public TCRs in many donors.

The ends were cut back, 5 bases at V and 2 bases at J, with 13 bases in the middle. Germline V CDR1 and CDR2: MNHNS, SASEGT. The CDR3 sequence is 15 residues long. The sample was PBMCs. The rearrangement links TRBV6-1 to TRBJ1-3; TRBD1 is a possible D gene (6 bases). The receptor comes from a woman in her thirties in good health and CMV-seronegative. The CDR3 reads CASSPQGGTGNTIYF. In DNA form, the CDR3 reads TGTGCCAGCAGTCCCCAAGGGGGTACTGGAAACACCATATATTTT.